This T cell receptor beta chain was recovered during a study of patients and donors after allogeneic stem cell transplantation. TCRdb recomputed calls from the RT-PCR reads with MiXCR, one row per CDR3 protein. The sample holds about 960,000 distinct CDR3 sequences, about a sixth seen once. V was cut by 0 bases and J by 8 bases, with 7 bases left in between. The CDR3 has 11 residues. Germline lookup yields CDR1 GTSNPN and CDR2 SVGIG (reference sequence). Input material: blood, either unsorted or a sorted T cell fraction (not recorded which). The rearrangement links TRBV30 to TRBJ1-2; the D is unclear. This receptor was taken from a human donor who was either an allogeneic HSCT recipient or a stem cell or donor lymphocyte infusion donor (not recorded which). It is not recorded whose cells these are; they may come from a transplant donor. CDR3 bases: TGTGCCTGGAGTGTACTGGAGGGCTACACCTTC. Encoded protein: CAWSVLEGYTF.